The 27 T cell receptor beta chains reported below all come from one sample, sequenced in a study of T cell responses to AZD1222 COVID-19 vaccine (dated by TCRdb to the early 2020s). The library came from the immunoSEQ multiplex PCR assay. TCRdb carries this immuneACCESS record with in-frame sequences only. Its versions omit some clonotypes, under half of them owing to an unresolved V gene in the studies checked, with the rest unexplained. This sample lists roughly 150,000 clones; approximately 90% were detected once. Clones ranked in the top ten supply 5.5% to 8.5% of the sample. The meaning of the sample's time point label: sample from adult after SARS-CoV-2 infection, after symptom onset. Sequencing used peripheral blood, obtained after recovery from COVID-19. The receptors here all came from an adult who had recovered from COVID-19.

The chain employs TRBV19 and TRBJ2-5; 7 bases align to TRBD2. Looked up from germline, CDR1 is LNHDA and CDR2 is SQIVND (reference sequence). The CDR3 runs 15 residues. V trimming: 1 base; J trimming: 5 bases; junction bases outside the gene matches: 7. CDR3 DNA: TGTGCCAGTAGTATAGCTGGGGGGGAACGGGAGACCCAGTACTTC. It is translated as CASSIAGGERETQYF. Full variable domain (outside the CDR3, taken from reference TRBV19 and TRBJ2-5): DGGITQSPKYLFRKEGQNVTLSCEQNLNHDAMYWYRQDPGQGLRLIYYSQIVNDFQKGDIAEGYSVSREKKESFPLTVTSAQKNPTAFYLCASSIAGGERETQYFGPGTRLLVL.

This chain joins TRBV19 and TRBJ1-1, with D perhaps matching TRBD1 (5 bases). Trimming left V 3 bases short and J 4 bases short, with 15 bases between. CDR3 size: 15 residues. Germline V gene lookup returns CDR1 LNHDA and CDR2 SQIVND (reference sequence). For the CDR3, the DNA is TGTGCCAGTAGTATTTTACCGGCGGGGGGCACTGAAGCTTTCTTT. It yields the protein CASSILPAGGTEAFF.

The V call is TRBV7-3, the J call TRBJ2-6, with D perhaps TRBD2 (6 bases). The CDR3 is made up of 17 amino acids. The V gene lost 4 bases and the J gene lost 0 bases, with 13 bases spanning the gap. Per germline, CDR1 SGHTA and CDR2 FQGTGA. The CDR3 is CASSSGDSFSGANVLTF. In nucleotides, the CDR3 is TGTGCCAGCAGCTCCGGGGACTCCTTCTCTGGGGCCAACGTCCTGACTTTC.

Only one count was recorded for this clone. The V call is TRBV18, the J call TRBJ1-2; 12 bases are a match to TRBD1. Trimming cost V 3 bases and J 8 bases; bases outside gene matches: 4. The germline V gene encodes CDR1 KGHSH and CDR2 LQKENI. The CDR3 consists of 14 residues. The CDR3 nucleotides read TGTGCCAGCTCACCGAGGGACAGGGGGCAAGGCTACACCTTC. This gives the protein CASSPRDRGQGYTF. The entire variable domain, with the rest obtained from reference TRBV18 and TRBJ1-2, is as follows: NAGVMQNPRHLVRRRGQEARLRCSPMKGHSHVYWYRQLPEEGLKFMVYLQKENIIDESGMPKERFSAEFPKEGPSILRIQQVVRGDSAAYFCASSPRDRGQGYTFGSGTRLTVV.

V and J are TRBV15 and TRBJ1-1; tentative D call: TRBD1 (5 bases). Germline assignment: CDR1 LNHNV and CDR2 YYDKDF (reference sequence). The CDR3 sequence is 17 residues long. V was cut by 1 base and J by 0 bases, with 15 bases left in between. CDR3 bases: TGTGCCACCAGCAGAGGGGGAGGGTGGGGGATGAACACTGAAGCTTTCTTT. Its translation: CATSRGGGWGMNTEAFF.

This clone has a handful of counts. The junction differs from germline at one of its ends, possibly a read error. V usage is TRBV7-7 and J usage is TRBJ2-2; tentative D call: TRBD2 (6 bases). In germline, CDR1 is SSHAT, CDR2 FNYEAQ (reference sequence). This CDR3 is 16 amino acids long. The CDR3 here is CASSNLGTPNTGELFF. In DNA, the CDR3 is TGTGCTAGCAGCAACCTCGGGACTCCGAACACCGGGGAGCTGTTTTTT.

The gene calls are TRBV27 and TRBJ1-1; D not resolved. Trimming pared 3 bases from V and 5 bases from J, leaving 10 bases between. CDR1 and CDR2 from the germline V gene are MNHEY and SMNVEV (reference sequence). The CDR3 loop spans 13 amino acids. The DNA for the CDR3 is TGTGCCAGCAGTTTTAAGGGAAGGACTGAAGCTTTCTTT. Its protein is CASSFKGRTEAFF.

The chain employs TRBV27 and TRBJ2-7; D possibly corresponds to TRBD1 (6 bases). Trimming took off 5 bases at V and 4 bases at J, with 24 bases between the two ends. This CDR3 has 17 residues. CDR1 is MNHEY, CDR2 SMNVEV, per germline (reference sequence). CDR3 sequence (DNA): TGTGCCAGCAGTACGATATCAGGGGTTACTACTGCATACGAGCAGTACTTC. Protein product: CASSTISGVTTAYEQYF.

This clone showed up just a few times. The J gene is TRBJ2-7, the V gene TRBV5-8, with no clear D. Germline V gene lookup returns CDR1 SGHTS and CDR2 YDEGEE. V lost 7 bases and J 1 base, leaving 12 bases between the germline ends. The CDR3 spans 13 residues. For the CDR3, the DNA is TGTGCCAGCTCGCCGACCAGGTCCTACGAGCAGTACTTC. The encoded protein is CASSPTRSYEQYF.

The gene calls are TRBV5-1 and TRBJ1-1, with D possibly being TRBD1 (6 bases). The CDR3 is made up of 14 amino acids. Trimming removed 4 bases from V and 3 bases from J, with 13 bases in between. Germline CDR1 and CDR2: SGHRS and YFSETQ. Written as DNA, the CDR3 is TGCGCCAGCAGCCAACAGGGCCCGTACACTGAAGCTTTCTTT. It encodes CASSQQGPYTEAFF. The entire variable domain, with the rest obtained from reference TRBV5-1 and TRBJ1-1, is as follows: KAGVTQTPRYLIKTRGQQVTLSCSPISGHRSVSWYQQTPGQGLQFLFEYFSETQRNKGNFPGRFSGRQFSNSRSEMNVSTLELGDSALYLCASSQQGPYTEAFFGQGTRLTVV.

A few counts support this clone. V and J are TRBV4-3 and TRBJ1-1, with D uncertain. The CDR3 is 13 residues long. In germline, CDR1 is LGHNA, CDR2 YSLEER. Deletions cut 1 base from V and 1 base from J, with 4 bases between. CDR3 amino acids: CASSQAGNTEAFF. The CDR3 nucleotides read TGCGCCAGCAGCCAAGCGGGGAACACTGAAGCTTTCTTT.

The chain recombines TRBV4-2 with TRBJ1-3; D may be TRBD1 (5 bases). CDR1 and CDR2 from the germline V gene are LGHNA and YNFKEQ. The CDR3 runs to 14 residues. Trimming cost V 5 bases and J 4 bases, with 12 bases left between them. CDR3 sequence (DNA): TGTGCCAGCAGCGACAGTCCCGGGGGAAACACCATATATTTT. Encoded protein: CASSDSPGGNTIYF.

The genes are TRBV19 and TRBJ2-5; D remains ambiguous. The CDR3 totals 11 residues. Trimming stripped 4 bases from V and 4 bases from J, with 4 bases between. Per the germline V gene, CDR1 is LNHDA and CDR2 is SQIVND (reference sequence). The CDR3: CASSSRETQYF. CDR3 in DNA: TGTGCCAGTAGTAGCCGAGAGACCCAGTACTTC.

The rearrangement joins TRBV7-2 to TRBJ1-3; D is ambiguous. V was clipped by 2 bases and J by 4 bases, with 12 bases between them. The CDR3 contains 15 residues. Germline CDR1 and CDR2: SGHTA and FQGNSA. This CDR3 reads CASSLSGSDGNTIYF. CDR3 sequence (DNA): TGTGCCAGCAGCTTATCTGGGTCGGACGGAAACACCATATATTTT.

This clone was detected only a few times. V gene TRBV7-2 combines with J gene TRBJ1-5, with TRBD1 as a possible D gene (5 bases). CDR1 is SGHTA, CDR2 FQGNSA, per germline. V lost 8 bases, J lost 2 bases, and 10 bases lay in between. The CDR3 is 13 residues long. The CDR3: CASSRDRNQPQHF. The DNA for the CDR3 is TGTGCCAGCTCACGGGACCGCAATCAGCCCCAGCATTTT.

This chain uses TRBV6-2 or TRBV6-3 with TRBJ2-3, with TRBD2 identical over 10 bases. Germline V gene data show CDR1 as MNHEY and CDR2 as SVGEGT. This CDR3 comprises 16 residues. Trimming cost V 5 bases and J 5 bases; bases outside gene matches: 10. This chain's CDR3 is CASSRISGGAKDTQYF. The CDR3 DNA reads as TGTGCCAGCAGTCGAATAAGCGGGGGGGCCAAAGATACGCAGTATTTT.

This chain connects TRBV2 to TRBJ1-3, with TRBD1 matching over 8 bases. Trimming at V came to 6 bases and at J to 4 bases, leaving 2 bases not matched to a gene. Looked up from germline, CDR1 is SNHLY and CDR2 is FYNNEI. The CDR3 runs to 13 residues. The CDR3 nucleotides read TGTGCCAGCAGGACAGGGGTGGGAAACACCATATATTTT. Translating it yields CASRTGVGNTIYF. The variable domain in full, with the rest retrieved from reference TRBV2 and TRBJ1-3, is EPEVTQTPSHQVTQMGQEVILRCVPISNHLYFYWYRQILGQKVEFLVSFYNNEISEKSEIFDDQFSVERPDGSNFTLKIRSTKLEDSAMYFCASRTGVGNTIYFGEGSWLTVV.

The chain carries TRBV19 and TRBJ1-2, with a weak D call TRBD1 (5 bases). The germline V gene encodes CDR1 LNHDA and CDR2 SQIVND (reference sequence). V was pared by 7 bases and J by 4 bases, with 19 bases between. The CDR3 consists of 15 residues. Here the CDR3 DNA reads TGTGCCAGTACCCCCCGAGGGAGTCAGGGCTATGGCTACACCTTC. It codes for CASTPRGSQGYGYTF.

V gene TRBV7-3 combines with J gene TRBJ1-1; D unclear. Trimming cost V 1 base and J 1 base, with 4 bases left between them. CDR1 is SGHTA and CDR2 is FQGTGA in the germline V gene. The CDR3 has 13 residues. The CDR3, as DNA: TGTGCCAGCAGCTTAAGGCAGAACACTGAAGCTTTCTTT. Translation gives CASSLRQNTEAFF.

The chain carries TRBV18 and TRBJ2-7; unclear D gene. V was shortened by 0 bases and J by 6 bases, with 3 bases between the two germline ends. CDR3 length: 11 amino acids. Looked up from germline, CDR1 is KGHSH and CDR2 is LQKENI. The CDR3 loop reads CASSPPGEQYF. The DNA for the CDR3 is TGTGCCAGCTCACCACCCGGCGAGCAGTACTTC.

This chain links TRBV6-1 with TRBJ2-1, with a weak D call TRBD1 (5 bases). Germline V CDR1 and CDR2: MNHNS, SASEGT. The ends were cut back, 2 bases at V and 4 bases at J, with 15 bases in the middle. The length of the CDR3 is 16 residues. The DNA of the CDR3 is TGTGCCAGCAGTGAAATTTTAGACAGAACTTACAATGAGCAGTTCTTC. This encodes CASSEILDRTYNEQFF.

The genes are TRBV24-1 and TRBJ2-1; D call uncertain. CDR3 length: 14 residues. Germline CDR1 is KGHDR and CDR2 is SFDVKD. Trimming removed 3 bases at V and 5 bases at J, with 10 bases between. The CDR3 sequence: CATSDPDRNNEQFF. The CDR3 DNA is TGTGCCACCAGTGATCCAGACCGCAACAATGAGCAGTTCTTC.

This chain uses TRBV28 with TRBJ2-7; D may correspond to TRBD1 or TRBD2 (5 bases each). This CDR3 comprises 16 residues. CDR1 and CDR2 from the germline V gene are MDHEN and SYDVKM. V lost 6 bases to trimming and J lost 0 bases, with 18 bases between them. CDR3 sequence (DNA): TGTGCCAGCAGCCCCCTCTGGGGGATGAGCTCCTACGAGCAGTACTTC. Translating it yields CASSPLWGMSSYEQYF.

The chain is built from TRBV9 and TRBJ2-7, with 14 bases matching TRBD2. Germline assignment: CDR1 SGDLS and CDR2 YYNGEE. The junction had 7 bases not matched to a gene; V was cut back by 4 bases and J by 4 bases. This CDR3 region has 16 residues. In nucleotides, the CDR3 is TGTGCCAGCAGCCCGCCGGGACTAGCGGGAGTTTACGAGCAGTACTTC. This translates into CASSPPGLAGVYEQYF.

This clone came up once. The gene calls are TRBV28 and TRBJ1-2; 10 bases agree with TRBD1. CDR1 MDHEN and CDR2 SYDVKM come from the germline V gene. Losses at the gene ends were 8 bases for V and 6 bases for J; bases not matched to a gene: 6. The CDR3 totals 13 residues. CDR3 protein: CASRRQGANGYTF. CDR3 nucleotides: TGTGCCAGCCGGAGACAGGGGGCTAATGGCTACACCTTC.

This chain uses TRBV4-1 with TRBJ2-1; D unclear. Trimming removed 4 bases at V and 7 bases at J, with 14 bases between. This CDR3 comprises 14 residues. Germline CDR1 is MGHRA and CDR2 is YSYEKL. The CDR3 loop reads CASSRSESTNEQFF. In DNA form, the CDR3 reads TGCGCCAGCAGCCGGAGCGAGTCTACAAATGAGCAGTTCTTC.

This rearrangement joins TRBV6-2 or TRBV6-3 to TRBJ2-3; D may be TRBD1 or TRBD2 (5 bases each). Trimming removed 4 bases from V and 6 bases from J, with 14 bases in between. From germline, CDR1 is MNHEY and CDR2 SVGEGT. The CDR3 has 14 residues. The CDR3 sequence is CASSSTRDGDTQYF. The DNA of the CDR3 is TGTGCCAGCAGTTCAACTAGGGACGGCGATACGCAGTATTTT.